This TCR beta chain was recorded in a study of T cells in Graves' hyperthyroidism and ophthalmopathy. As for the study in general: Any treatment followed the collection of peripheral blood at initial diagnosis.

Whole-study findings and limits: Classification by a 13 V-J model distinguished ophthalmopathy from stable hyperthyroidism. Appearing also in blood were most of the thyroid clonotypes expanded above 0.001. Ophthalmopathy prediction by the model preceded onset by a median about 6 months.

The CDR3 runs 15 residues. Germline V lookup: CDR1 LGHDT, CDR2 YNNKEL (reference sequence). The V end lost 0 bases, the J end lost 0 bases, and 6 bases lay between the germline ends. This clonotype occurred a few times. The antigen remains undetermined. Amplified TCR beta CDR3 regions came from RNA transcripts. RT-PCR in the first round (using the HTBI primer set) targeted the TCR CDR3. MiXCR was run by TCRdb on the multiplex PCR reads, yielding one entry per CDR3 protein. The sample contains some 720,000 distinct CDR3 sequences, less than 20% of which appear only once. The V call is TRBV3-1, the J call TRBJ1-3; unclear D gene. The specimen was blood. The clonotype was recovered from a man between 18 and 29 years old with Graves' hyperthyroidism. The CDR3 DNA sequence: TGTGCCAGCAGCCAAGATGGTCTCTCTGGAAACACCATATATTTT. Protein product: CASSQDGLSGNTIYF.